This T cell receptor (beta chain) stems from a study of cytomegalovirus exposure and HLA in healthy donors. This PCR relied on a set of 60 Vbeta primers and 13 Jbeta primers. Generated by immunoSEQ multiplex PCR, the TCRdb table keeps only in-frame clones and is missing some. The repertoire holds fewer than 200,000 clones, with 65% to 85% as singletons. The CDR3 spans 15 residues. Germline V gene sequence: CDR1 SEHNR, CDR2 FQNEAQ (reference sequence). The V segment lost 9 bases and the J segment 2 bases; nucleotides outside the gene matches: 13. The genes are TRBV7-9 and TRBJ2-7; TRBD2 matches at 7 bases. The origin of this receptor is a woman aged 45-59 years in good health and CMV-seropositive. Sequencing used PBMCs. The CDR3 DNA sequence: TGTGCCAGTGGGGGGGTAGAGCGAGTCGCCTACGAGCAGTACTTC. Amino acids: CASGGVERVAYEQYF.